The rows below give T cell receptor beta chains drawn from one sample of a study of blood T cells in healthy people across ages. Using its own MiXCR run on the 5' RACE reads, TCRdb lists one record per CDR3 protein. Found here are roughly 1.4 million distinct CDR3 sequences, roughly 59% of them singletons; the top ten hold 6.7%. The specimen was blood. Source of these receptors: a man aged 18 to 29 in good health. The CDR3 runs from the conserved cysteine through the conserved F or W. The D gene is left open where the match is weak. Size values are once, few and many counts, or a class for expanded clones, and some rows have none.

v_gene	j_gene	d_gene	abundance	CDR3aa	CDR3nt
TRBV4-2	TRBJ1-4	-	-	CASSQDYPRNEKLFF	TGTGCCAGCAGCCAAGATTACCCCCGTAATGAAAAACTGTTTTTT
TRBV7-9	TRBJ2-5	TRBD2	-	CASSPLGLAGPYNEQYF	TGTGCCAGCAGCCCGCTGGGACTAGCGGGACCCTACAATGAGCAGTACTTC
TRBV18	TRBJ2-1	-	-	CASSPNSEQFF	TGTGCCAGCTCACCGAATAGCGAGCAGTTCTTC
TRBV12-3/TRBV12-4	TRBJ2-7	-	few	CASSLRLVLYEQYF	TGTGCCAGCAGTTTACGGCTGGTTCTCTACGAGCAGTACTTC
TRBV28	TRBJ1-1	-	-	CASSLGSSSTEAFF	TGTGCCAGCAGTTTAGGGTCCAGTAGCACTGAAGCTTTCTTT
TRBV5-1	TRBJ2-5	TRBD2	-	CASSFTGLDWERQETQYF	TGCGCCAGCAGCTTTACGGGACTAGACTGGGAGCGTCAAGAGACCCAGTACTTC
TRBV4-1	TRBJ1-2	-	-	CASSQVGRGALGYTF	TGCGCCAGCAGCCAAGTAGGTAGAGGGGCGCTTGGCTACACCTTC
TRBV20-1	TRBJ2-7	TRBD2	few	CSASGSGSSPYEQYF	TGCAGTGCTAGCGGTAGCGGGAGCTCACCCTACGAGCAGTACTTC
TRBV11-3	TRBJ2-3	TRBD2	-	CASSPGYGGGMSTDTQYF	TGTGCCAGCAGCCCTGGTTACGGCGGGGGTATGAGCACAGATACGCAGTATTTT
TRBV20-1	TRBJ2-3	TRBD2	-	CSAVMRGFTDTQYF	TGCAGTGCTGTTATGCGGGGGTTCACAGATACGCAGTATTTT
TRBV5-1	TRBJ2-7	TRBD1	-	CASSRDRAEEQYF	TGCGCCAGCAGCCGGGACAGGGCCGAAGAGCAGTACTTC
TRBV6-5	TRBJ2-2	-	-	CASSPRGGTGELFF	TGTGCCAGCAGTCCTAGGGGGGGCACCGGGGAGCTGTTTTTT
TRBV7-9	TRBJ2-5	-	-	CASSGRLAETQYF	TGTGCCAGCAGCGGCAGGCTGGCGGAGACCCAGTACTTC
TRBV6-5	TRBJ2-1	-	-	CASSHRRTRRYNEQFF	TGTGCCAGCAGTCACCGGAGGACAAGGCGATACAATGAGCAGTTCTTC
TRBV29-1	TRBJ1-1	-	-	CSVEHDTDTEAFF	TGCAGCGTTGAACATGACACAGACACTGAAGCTTTCTTT
TRBV5-1	TRBJ1-5	TRBD1	-	CASSSGQGYNQPQHF	TGCGCCAGCAGCTCGGGACAGGGGTACAATCAGCCCCAGCATTTT
TRBV7-8	TRBJ1-6	-	-	CASRTDTATLHF	TGTGCCAGCAGAACCGACACTGCAACCCTCCACTTT
TRBV11-2	TRBJ1-2	-	-	CASSASGGTNGYTF	TGTGCCAGCAGCGCTAGCGGCGGGACAAATGGCTACACCTTC
TRBV6-1	TRBJ1-5	-	-	CASFQGRVVQPQHF	TGTGCCAGCTTTCAGGGGAGAGTAGTCCAGCCCCAGCATTTT
TRBV3-1	TRBJ2-5	-	few	CASSQGSQSLQETQYF	TGTGCCAGCAGCCAAGGGTCACAGTCTCTCCAAGAGACCCAGTACTTC
TRBV29-1	TRBJ1-2	-	-	CSVEDTVQRYPHGYTF	TGCAGCGTTGAAGATACAGTCCAGAGGTACCCTCATGGCTACACCTTC
TRBV10-1	TRBJ2-1	TRBD1	-	CASSPGTGRLGEQFF	TGCGCCAGCAGCCCCGGGACAGGGAGATTGGGTGAGCAGTTCTTC
TRBV12-3/TRBV12-4	TRBJ2-7	-	-	CASGAIQSYEQYF	TGTGCCAGCGGGGCGATCCAAAGCTACGAGCAGTACTTC
TRBV6-6	TRBJ1-5	-	-	CASSYSTGVGNQPQHF	TGTGCCAGCAGTTACTCGACCGGGGTGGGGAATCAGCCCCAGCATTTT
TRBV7-2	TRBJ2-7	-	few	CASSLARSRVVYEQYF	TGTGCCAGCAGCTTAGCGCGTTCCAGGGTGGTGTACGAGCAGTACTTC
TRBV29-1	TRBJ2-3	-	few	CSVEGCSPTDTQYF	TGCAGCGTTGAAGGGTGCAGTCCCACAGATACGCAGTATTTT
TRBV4-2	TRBJ2-7	TRBD2	-	CASSQDPSGGFSYEQYF	TGTGCCAGCAGCCAAGATCCTAGCGGGGGGTTTTCCTACGAGCAGTACTTC
TRBV12-3/TRBV12-4	TRBJ2-3	TRBD2	few	CASSGGASGTDTQYF	TGTGCCAGCAGCGGGGGGGCAAGTGGCACAGATACGCAGTATTTT
TRBV1	TRBJ1-4	-	once	CTSSHGREVEKLFF	TGCACCAGCAGCCATGGGAGGGAGGTTGAAAAACTGTTTTTT
TRBV29-1	TRBJ2-7	TRBD2	-	CSVEDRVGLDKSYEQYF	TGCAGCGTTGAAGATAGGGTGGGACTAGACAAATCCTACGAGCAGTACTTC
TRBV4-1	TRBJ2-7	-	-	CASSQQPDSYEQYF	TGCGCCAGCAGCCAACAGCCAGACTCCTACGAGCAGTACTTC
TRBV5-1	TRBJ2-2	-	-	CASRSSDTGELFF	TGCGCCAGCAGGTCATCGGACACCGGGGAGCTGTTTTTT
TRBV10-3	TRBJ2-7	-	-	CASKGSGASEQYF	TGTGCCTCTAAGGGGTCGGGGGCCTCCGAGCAGTACTTC
TRBV25-1	TRBJ2-3	-	-	CASSIPGRGGRADTQYF	TGTGCCAGCAGTATCCCGGGGAGAGGGGGTCGGGCAGATACGCAGTATTTT
TRBV12-3/TRBV12-4	TRBJ2-5	-	-	CASSLSLSRETQYF	TGTGCCAGCAGTTTGTCGCTTAGCCGGGAGACCCAGTACTTC
TRBV7-2	TRBJ1-5	-	-	CASSRRIGRHSNQPQHF	TGTGCCAGCAGCCGTCGAATAGGACGGCATAGCAATCAGCCCCAGCATTTT
TRBV18	TRBJ2-1	TRBD2	many	CASSLTSGPYNEQFF	TGTGCCAGCTCGCTTACTAGCGGCCCCTACAATGAGCAGTTCTTC
TRBV27	TRBJ2-7	-	few	CASSPWAPAYEQYF	TGTGCCAGCAGTCCCTGGGCTCCGGCCTACGAGCAGTACTTC
TRBV12-3/TRBV12-4	TRBJ2-5	-	-	CASSQYQATQYF	TGTGCCAGCAGTCAGTACCAAGCGACCCAGTACTTC
TRBV4-3	TRBJ2-1	TRBD2	-	CASSHGLAGNEQFF	TGCGCCAGCAGCCACGGACTAGCCGGCAACGAGCAGTTCTTC
TRBV7-8	TRBJ2-3	-	-	CASRGPEDTQYF	TGTGCCAGCAGGGGACCGGAAGATACGCAGTATTTT
TRBV6-1	TRBJ1-2	TRBD1	-	CASSEDRGRGGYTF	TGTGCCAGCAGTGAAGACAGGGGGCGCGGTGGCTACACCTTC
TRBV7-2	TRBJ2-5	-	-	CASSSQGSRQETQYF	TGTGCCAGCAGCTCGCAGGGGAGTAGGCAAGAGACCCAGTACTTC
TRBV28	TRBJ1-5	-	-	CASATDRVPNQPQHF	TGTGCCAGCGCCACTGACAGAGTTCCTAATCAGCCCCAGCATTTT
TRBV7-8	TRBJ2-2	-	-	CASSLGTVANTGELFF	TGTGCCAGCAGCTTAGGTACAGTCGCGAACACCGGGGAGCTGTTTTTT
TRBV25-1	TRBJ2-7	-	-	CASSEGVRDEQYF	TGTGCCAGCAGTGAAGGGGTAAGGGACGAGCAGTACTTC
TRBV29-1	TRBJ2-5	TRBD1	few	CSVENRGETQYF	TGCAGCGTTGAAAACAGGGGAGAGACCCAGTACTTC
TRBV6-5	TRBJ2-7	TRBD1	-	CASSYSLPGQSYEQYF	TGTGCCAGCAGTTACTCACTACCGGGACAGTCCTACGAGCAGTACTTC
TRBV20-1	TRBJ2-1	TRBD2	few	CSAVSGLAGGNEQFF	TGCAGTGCCGTGTCGGGACTAGCGGGGGGCAATGAGCAGTTCTTC
TRBV24-1	TRBJ2-2	-	once	CATSGPGPISGELFF	TGTGCCACCAGTGGTCCGGGACCCATAAGCGGGGAGCTGTTTTTT
TRBV2	TRBJ1-5	TRBD1	once	CASMTGWRQPQHF	TGTGCCAGCATGACAGGGTGGAGACAGCCCCAGCATTTT
TRBV4-2	TRBJ1-1	-	few	CASSQDGRVGTEAFF	TGTGCCAGCAGCCAAGATGGAAGGGTGGGCACTGAAGCTTTCTTT
TRBV6-2/TRBV6-3	TRBJ2-7	-	-	CASSYVPGSDEQYF	TGTGCCAGCAGTTACGTCCCAGGGTCGGACGAGCAGTACTTC